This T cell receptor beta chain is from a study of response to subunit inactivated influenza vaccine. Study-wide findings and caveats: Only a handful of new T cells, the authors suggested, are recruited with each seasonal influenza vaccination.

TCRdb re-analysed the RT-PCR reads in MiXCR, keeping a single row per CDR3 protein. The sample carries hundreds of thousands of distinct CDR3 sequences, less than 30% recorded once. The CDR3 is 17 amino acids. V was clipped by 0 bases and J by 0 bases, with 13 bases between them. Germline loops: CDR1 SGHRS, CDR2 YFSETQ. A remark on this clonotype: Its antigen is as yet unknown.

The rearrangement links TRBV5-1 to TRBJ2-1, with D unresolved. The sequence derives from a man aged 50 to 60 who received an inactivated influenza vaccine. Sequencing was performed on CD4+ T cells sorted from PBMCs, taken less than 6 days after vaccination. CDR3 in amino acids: CASSLGHEYRSYNEQFF. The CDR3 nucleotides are TGCGCCAGCAGCTTGGGTCATGAGTATCGCTCCTACAATGAGCAGTTCTTC.